The source of this T cell receptor beta chain is a study of shared clonotypes between healthy human individuals. Generated by immunoSEQ multiplex PCR, the TCRdb table keeps only in-frame clones and is missing some. The sample has around 2,000,000 clones, about 94% seen once. Germline-derived CDR1 and CDR2 are LGHNA and YSLEER. Unmatched junction bases numbered 9, after V lost 1 base and J lost 6 bases. This CDR3 contains 16 residues. Only CD45RO-negative cells positively selected for CCR7 counted as naive CD8 cells, so terminally differentiated effector memory CD45RA+ cells were excluded. The receptor was derived from a man aged 18 to 35 in good health. The chain has TRBV4-3 and TRBJ2-7; TRBD2 matches 10 bases. The source material was naive CD8+ T cells sorted from blood. The CDR3, as DNA: TGCGCCAGCAGCCAAGCCCCGGGACTAGCGATAGGCGAGCAGTACTTC. It translates to CASSQAPGLAIGEQYF.